This TCR beta chain was sequenced for a study of kidney transplant recipient with SARS-CoV-2 infection. The table lists this clonotype with many counts. TCRdb called the reads again in MiXCR, with one record for every CDR3 protein. The repertoire includes under 300,000 distinct CDR3 sequences, about 28% of them detected once, and roughly 7% sits in the top ten. Trimming pared 3 bases from V and 4 bases from J, leaving 21 bases between. The CDR3 runs to 17 residues. Looked up from germline, CDR1 is WSHSY and CDR2 is SAAADI. The receptor's source is a male patient aged 30 to 40 who had COVID-19 and was a kidney transplant recipient. Some T cells may have come from the graft donor. The sample here was a blood sample, taken at baseline and on day 111 from a kidney transplant recipient. The rearrangement joins TRBV10-2 to TRBJ1-2, with unresolved D. CDR3 in DNA: TGCGCCAGCAGTGATGGCGCCACTTCTAGAAAGACCTATGGCTACACCTTC. Protein: CASSDGATSRKTYGYTF.